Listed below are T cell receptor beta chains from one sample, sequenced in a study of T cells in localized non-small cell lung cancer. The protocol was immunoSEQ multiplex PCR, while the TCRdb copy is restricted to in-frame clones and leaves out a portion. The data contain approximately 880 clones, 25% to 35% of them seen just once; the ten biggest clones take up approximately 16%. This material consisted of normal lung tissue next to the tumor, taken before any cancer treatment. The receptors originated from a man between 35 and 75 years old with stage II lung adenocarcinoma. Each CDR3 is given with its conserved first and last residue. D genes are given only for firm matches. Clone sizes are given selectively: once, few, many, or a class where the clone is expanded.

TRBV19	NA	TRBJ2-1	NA	CASSMQAYNEQFF	TGTGCCAGTAGTATGCAGGCTTACAATGAGCAGTTCTTC
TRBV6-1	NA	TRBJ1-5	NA	CASSEDQLRAQHF	TGTGCCAGCAGTGAAGACCAACTCCGGGCCCAGCATTTT
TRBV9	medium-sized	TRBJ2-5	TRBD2	CASSVLAGVLETQYF	TGTGCCAGCAGCGTTCTGGCGGGAGTATTGGAGACCCAGTACTTC
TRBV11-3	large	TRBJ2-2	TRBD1	CASSLDRGHRELFF	TGTGCCAGCAGCCTTGACAGGGGACACCGGGAGCTGTTTTTT
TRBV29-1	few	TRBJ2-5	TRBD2	CSFGGSWETQYF	TGCAGCTTCGGCGGGAGCTGGGAGACCCAGTACTTC
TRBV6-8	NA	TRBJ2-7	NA	CASSYSQGPYEQYF	TGTGCCAGCAGTTACTCCCAAGGGCCCTACGAGCAGTACTTC
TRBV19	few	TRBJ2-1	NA	CASSIDRDRYNEQFF	TGTGCCAGTAGTATAGATCGAGACAGGTACAATGAGCAGTTCTTC
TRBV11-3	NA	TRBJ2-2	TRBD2	CASSSLTSGRGELFF	TGTGCCAGCAGCTCCCTGACTAGCGGGAGAGGGGAGCTGTTTTTT
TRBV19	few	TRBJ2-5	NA	CASSIQETQYF	TGTGCCAGTAGTATCCAAGAGACCCAGTACTTC
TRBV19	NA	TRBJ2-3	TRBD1	CASLGQGHTDTQYF	TGTGCCAGTTTGGGACAGGGCCACACAGATACGCAGTATTTT
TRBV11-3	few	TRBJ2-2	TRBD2	CASSPRTSLFGELFF	TGTGCCAGCAGCCCCCGGACTAGCCTTTTCGGGGAGCTGTTTTTT
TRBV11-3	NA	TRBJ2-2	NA	CASSLGHRFATGELFF	TGTGCCAGCAGTCTGGGTCACCGATTTGCCACCGGGGAGCTGTTTTTT
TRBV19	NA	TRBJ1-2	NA	CASSIAARAAPYGYTF	TGTGCCAGTAGTATAGCAGCGAGGGCAGCCCCCTATGGCTACACCTTC
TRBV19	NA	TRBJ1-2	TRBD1	CASATGVNYGYTF	TGTGCCAGCGCGACAGGGGTCAACTATGGCTACACCTTC
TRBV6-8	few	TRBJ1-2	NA	CASSFKVYGYTF	TGTGCCAGCAGTTTCAAGGTCTATGGCTACACCTTC
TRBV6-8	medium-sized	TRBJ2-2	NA	CASSDGSEGAGELFF	TGTGCCAGCAGTGACGGGAGCGAGGGGGCCGGGGAGCTGTTTTTT
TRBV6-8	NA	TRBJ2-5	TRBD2	CASSGLAGVETQYF	TGTGCCAGCAGCGGACTAGCGGGAGTGGAGACCCAGTACTTC
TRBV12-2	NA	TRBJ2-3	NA	CATHLEHVSTDTQYF	TGTGCCACCCACCTCGAACACGTCAGCACAGATACGCAGTATTTT
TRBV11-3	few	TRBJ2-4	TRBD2	CASSLSGLAVKNIQYF	TGTGCCAGCAGCTTATCGGGACTAGCGGTCAAAAACATTCAGTACTTC
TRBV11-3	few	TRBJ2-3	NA	CASSLGPDSGTDTQYF	TGTGCCAGCAGCTTAGGGCCAGACAGCGGCACAGATACGCAGTATTTT
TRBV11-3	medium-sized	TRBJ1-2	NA	CASSKLDSLGYGYTF	TGTGCCAGCAGCAAACTGGACAGCCTGGGCTATGGCTACACCTTC
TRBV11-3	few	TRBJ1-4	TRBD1	CASSQQQGWNEKLFF	TGTGCCAGCAGCCAGCAACAGGGGTGGAATGAAAAACTGTTTTTT